A single sample is the source of the 22 T cell receptor beta chains below, sequenced in a study of blood T cell repertoires in COVID-19. Libraries were prepared by immunoSEQ multiplex PCR; TCRdb keeps only in-frame clonotypes and omits some of them. The sample yields 300,000 to 350,000 clones, 90% seen once. Input material: peripheral blood. The source of these receptors is a woman between 25 and 40 years old with COVID-19, enrolled during active disease.

The chain combines TRBV29-1 with TRBJ2-7, with TRBD1 matching 8 bases. The ends lost 1 base at V and 6 bases at J; junction bases unmatched: 8. The CDR3 is 14 amino acids. Germline values: CDR1 SQVTM, CDR2 ANQGSEA. The CDR3, as DNA: TGCAGCGTTGAAGCCCCGGACAGGGTGAGCGAGCAGTACTTC. Translation gives CSVEAPDRVSEQYF.

This chain connects TRBV28 to TRBJ1-2; TRBD1 might be the D (5 bases). The CDR3 consists of 13 residues. Germline assignment: CDR1 MDHEN and CDR2 SYDVKM. The germline V and J ends were trimmed by 3 bases and 5 bases, with 10 bases remaining between them. The CDR3 spells CASSLQQDYGYTF. CDR3 DNA sequence: TGTGCCAGCAGTTTGCAACAGGATTATGGCTACACCTTC.

This clone was detected ten times or more. The J gene is TRBJ1-1, the V gene TRBV12-3 or TRBV12-4, with D tentatively TRBD1 (5 bases). The CDR3 runs 13 residues. The V and J ends lost 5 bases and 2 bases respectively, with 9 bases between them. The CDR3 DNA reads TGTGCCAGCAGTGCGGGACTCAACACTGAAGCTTTCTTT. It is translated as CASSAGLNTEAFF.

The rearrangement uses TRBV27 and TRBJ1-4, with 9 bases matching TRBD1. With 4 bases clipped from V and 5 bases from J, the junction kept 8 bases outside the gene matches. CDR3 length: 16 amino acids. Per the germline V gene, CDR1 is MNHEY and CDR2 is SMNVEV (reference sequence). The CDR3 here is CASSSTPDRGNEKLFF. Here the CDR3 DNA reads TGTGCCAGCAGTTCGACGCCGGACAGGGGAAATGAAAAACTGTTTTTT.

This chain connects TRBV6-5 to TRBJ1-1; the D is unclear. Germline CDR1 reads MNHEY; CDR2 reads SVGAGI. The CDR3 is made up of 14 amino acids. Trimming removed 6 bases from V and 4 bases from J, with 15 bases in between. The CDR3 DNA reads as TGTGCCAGCAGACCCCTCGAGGTTTCCACTGAAGCTTTCTTT. This gives the protein CASRPLEVSTEAFF.

This chain joins TRBV18 and TRBJ2-7; 14 nucleotides align to TRBD2. Germline trimming cut 6 bases from V and 5 bases from J; bases unmatched to any gene: 0. CDR3 length: 13 amino acids. Germline loops: CDR1 KGHSH, CDR2 LQKENI. The CDR3 DNA reads TGTGCCAGCTCGGGACTAGCGGGAGACGAGCAGTACTTC. Translation: CASSGLAGDEQYF.

The V call is TRBV4-2, the J call TRBJ2-5; D is perhaps TRBD2 (5 bases). Trimming removed 5 bases at V and 4 bases at J, with 14 bases between. Germline-derived CDR1 and CDR2 are LGHNA and YNFKEQ. This CDR3 spans 14 amino acids. CDR3 sequence: CASSYRRGGETQYF. The DNA of the CDR3 is TGTGCCAGCAGCTACCGGCGTGGAGGAGAGACCCAGTACTTC.

J is TRBJ2-7 and V is TRBV7-3; D is possibly TRBD2 (5 bases). V lost 0 bases and J 1 base, leaving 13 bases between the germline ends. This CDR3 contains 16 residues. From germline, CDR1 is SGHTA and CDR2 FQGTGA. CDR3 protein: CASSLTSLASSYEQYF. The CDR3 DNA reads as TGTGCCAGCAGCTTAACGTCCCTAGCCTCTTCCTACGAGCAGTACTTC.

The chain recombines TRBV2 with TRBJ2-3, with D unclear. The CDR3 length is 14 residues. Trimming shortened V by 5 bases and J by 6 bases, and 15 bases separated the two germline ends. The V gene's germline CDR1 is SNHLY and CDR2 FYNNEI. CDR3 sequence (DNA): TGTGCCAGCAGTCCAGTGGTTCCCCCCGATACGCAGTATTTT. Protein sequence: CASSPVVPPDTQYF.

A few counts support this clone. J is TRBJ1-1 and V is TRBV2; 8 nucleotides match TRBD1. Germline V gene lookup returns CDR1 SNHLY and CDR2 FYNNEI. There are 12 residues in the CDR3. Trimming removed 5 bases from V and 11 bases from J; junction bases left unmatched: 7. In DNA form, the CDR3 reads TGTGCCAGCAGTTCCGACCCAGGGGGCGCTTTCTTT. As protein: CASSSDPGGAFF.

This clone was recorded a few times. The CDR3 here is CASSSLRRERSYEQYF. CDR3 bases: TGTGCCAGCAGTTCGCTTCGGCGGGAGCGGTCCTACGAGCAGTACTTC. The V call is TRBV27, the J call TRBJ2-7; TRBD2 agrees at 7 bases. Germline values: CDR1 MNHEY, CDR2 SMNVEV (reference sequence). The CDR3 has 16 amino acids. The J segment lost 1 base and the V segment lost 4 bases, leaving 10 bases of the junction unmatched.

This clone occurred once. The chain combines TRBV28 with TRBJ1-3; D gene uncertain. CDR3 size: 14 residues. V lost 5 bases to trimming and J lost 0 bases, with 8 bases between them. Per the germline V gene, CDR1 is MDHEN and CDR2 is SYDVKM. The CDR3 loop is CASSPAGSGNTIYF. CDR3 DNA: TGTGCCAGCAGTCCCGCCGGCTCTGGAAACACCATATATTTT.

The gene calls are TRBV9 and TRBJ2-7; TRBD1 aligns across 7 bases. V lost 0 bases to trimming and J lost 5 bases; unmatched junction nucleotides: 8. The germline gives CDR1 SGDLS, CDR2 YYNGEE. The length of the CDR3 is 15 residues. The CDR3 nucleotides are TGTGCCAGCAGCGTAGGTGGGACAGTTACCCACGAGCAGTACTTC. Translation gives CASSVGGTVTHEQYF.

This clone appeared a few times. The V call is TRBV4-3, the J call TRBJ1-1; 9 bases map to TRBD1. The CDR3 runs 15 residues. The V gene end was trimmed by 3 bases and the J gene end by 0 bases; junction bases not matched to a gene: 2. Germline V gene sequence: CDR1 LGHNA, CDR2 YSLEER. In DNA, the CDR3 is TGCGCCAGCAGCCAGGGACAGGGAATGAACACTGAAGCTTTCTTT. This sequence encodes CASSQGQGMNTEAFF.

This clone was recorded only once. The sample carries other DNA sequences with the same CDR3. V and J are TRBV2 and TRBJ2-7, with 7 bases matching TRBD1. The J segment lost 4 bases and the V segment lost 8 bases, leaving 8 bases of the junction unmatched. The CDR3 has 13 amino acids. From germline, CDR1 is SNHLY and CDR2 FYNNEI. The CDR3 loop is CASWAGGLYEQYF. The DNA of the CDR3 is TGTGCCAGCTGGGCAGGGGGTCTATACGAGCAGTACTTC.

With regard to this clone: This sample also contains other DNA sequences that code for the same CDR3. The V gene is TRBV14, the J gene TRBJ1-1, with D hard to call. Per the germline V gene, CDR1 is SGHDN and CDR2 is FVKESK. The V and J ends lost 1 base and 5 bases respectively, with 5 bases between them. The CDR3 spans 12 residues. In nucleotides, the CDR3 is TGTGCCAGCAGCCAAGCCCAAACTGAAGCTTTCTTT. The encoded protein is CASSQAQTEAFF.

The chain couples TRBV5-6 to TRBJ2-6; the D gene is possibly TRBD1 (5 bases). CDR1 SGHDT and CDR2 YYEEEE come from the germline V gene. CDR3 length: 14 amino acids. Trimming removed 4 bases from V and 4 bases from J, with 9 bases in between. The CDR3 nucleotides read TGTGCCAGCAGCATCCAGGGCGGGGCCAACGTCCTGACTTTC. Residues: CASSIQGGANVLTF.

The chain recombines TRBV2 with TRBJ2-7; 9 bases are shared with TRBD2. The V and J ends lost 3 bases and 1 base, in that order; junction bases with no gene match: 4. The germline V gene encodes CDR1 SNHLY and CDR2 FYNNEI. The CDR3 runs to 15 residues. CDR3 in DNA: TGTGCCAGCAGTGAGAGACTAGCGGTGTCCTACGAGCAGTACTTC. It yields the protein CASSERLAVSYEQYF.

In this sample, this clone turned up once. The CDR3 here is CASSLGGGTQYF. The CDR3, as DNA: TGTGCCAGCAGTTTAGGGGGGGGGACCCAGTACTTC. This rearrangement joins TRBV6-5 to TRBJ2-5, with D perhaps TRBD2 (7 bases). V dropped 4 bases and J dropped 7 bases, with 10 bases sitting between them. The CDR3 extends over 12 amino acids. Germline CDR1 reads MNHEY; CDR2 reads SVGAGI.

V gene TRBV24-1 combines with J gene TRBJ2-1; D is ambiguous. Trimming removed 3 bases from V and 8 bases from J, with 16 bases in between. The CDR3 runs to 15 residues. Germline CDR1 reads KGHDR; CDR2 reads SFDVKD. CDR3 protein: CATSDASKIGDEQFF. The CDR3 coding sequence is TGTGCCACCAGTGATGCTAGTAAAATTGGCGATGAGCAGTTCTTC.

The CDR3 DNA reads TGTGCCAGCAGCCCACCCGCCGGGGGTACGCAGTATTTT. It codes for CASSPPAGGTQYF. The chain combines TRBV3-1 (or the pseudogene TRBV3-2) with TRBJ2-3; D might be TRBD2 (6 bases). CDR1 and CDR2 from the germline V gene are LGHDT and YNNKEL (reference sequence). Trimming took 4 bases from V and 8 from J, leaving 13 bases between them. CDR3 size: 13 residues.

This chain connects TRBV2 to TRBJ2-2; 10 nucleotides line up with TRBD1. Germline loops: CDR1 SNHLY, CDR2 FYNNEI. This CDR3 comprises 17 residues. V was clipped by 7 bases and J by 3 bases; unmatched bases: 11. The CDR3 protein is CASTRTPGTGDTGELFF. The CDR3 DNA follows: TGTGCCAGCACCCGTACTCCCGGGACAGGGGACACCGGGGAGCTGTTTTTT.